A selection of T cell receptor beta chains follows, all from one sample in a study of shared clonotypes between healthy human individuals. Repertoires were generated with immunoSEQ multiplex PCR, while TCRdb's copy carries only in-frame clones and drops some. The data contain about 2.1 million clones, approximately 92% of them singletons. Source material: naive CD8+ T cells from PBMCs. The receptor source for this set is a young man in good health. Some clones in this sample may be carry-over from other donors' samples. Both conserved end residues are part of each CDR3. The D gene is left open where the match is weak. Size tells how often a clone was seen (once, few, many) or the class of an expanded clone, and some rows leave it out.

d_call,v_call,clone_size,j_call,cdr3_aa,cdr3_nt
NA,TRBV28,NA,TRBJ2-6,CASSYDVTNSGANVLTF,TGTGCCAGCAGCTACGACGTAACTAATTCTGGGGCCAACGTCCTGACTTTC
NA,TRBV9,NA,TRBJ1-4,CASSKWSTTNEKLFF,TGTGCCAGCAGCAAATGGAGCACAACTAATGAAAAACTGTTTTTT
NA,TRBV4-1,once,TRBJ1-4,CASSNTMGVNEKLFF,TGCGCCAGCAGCAATACTATGGGAGTTAATGAAAAACTGTTTTTT
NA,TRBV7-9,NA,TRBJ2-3,CASSLGVLRDTQYF,TGTGCCAGCAGCTTAGGTGTGTTAAGAGATACGCAGTATTTT
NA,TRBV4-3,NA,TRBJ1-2,CASSQETGHWGGYTF,TGCGCCAGCAGCCAAGAAACGGGACATTGGGGAGGCTACACCTTC
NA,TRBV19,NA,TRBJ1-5,CASSSDGNQPQHF,TGTGCCAGTAGTAGTGACGGAAATCAGCCCCAGCATTTT
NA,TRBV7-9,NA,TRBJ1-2,CASSLYTPYGYTF,TGTGCCAGCAGCTTATACACACCCTATGGCTACACCTTC
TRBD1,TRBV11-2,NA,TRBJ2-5,CASSLARTGGDMETQYF,TGTGCCAGCAGCTTAGCCCGGACAGGGGGTGACATGGAGACCCAGTACTTC
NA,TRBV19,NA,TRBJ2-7,CASSSGKSSYEQYF,TGTGCCAGTAGTAGTGGAAAAAGCTCCTACGAGCAGTACTTC
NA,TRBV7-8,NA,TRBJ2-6,CASRPSLSGANVLTF,TGTGCCAGCAGACCGAGCCTCTCTGGGGCCAACGTCCTGACTTTC
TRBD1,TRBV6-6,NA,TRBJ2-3,CASSWTGLHIDTQYF,TGTGCCAGCAGTTGGACAGGTCTGCATATTGATACGCAGTATTTT
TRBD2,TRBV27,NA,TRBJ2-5,CASSLRLAGGVETQYF,TGTGCCAGCAGTTTACGACTAGCGGGAGGGGTCGAGACCCAGTACTTC
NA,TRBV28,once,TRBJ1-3,CASSLFTGSGNTIYF,TGTGCCAGCAGTTTATTCACCGGATCTGGAAACACCATATATTTT
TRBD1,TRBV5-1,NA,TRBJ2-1,CASSLWTGPYNEQFF,TGCGCCAGCAGCCTCTGGACAGGTCCGTACAATGAGCAGTTCTTC
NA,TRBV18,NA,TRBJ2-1,CASSPDGTGASGSSYNEQFF,TGTGCCAGCTCACCAGACGGGACAGGGGCTAGCGGGAGCTCCTACAATGAGCAGTTCTTC
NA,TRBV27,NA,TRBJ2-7,CASSLVGAGLGLGQYF,TGTGCCAGCAGTTTAGTAGGGGCAGGTCTAGGGTTGGGGCAGTACTTC
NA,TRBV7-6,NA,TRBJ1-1,CASSRRTVGSEAFF,TGTGCCAGCAGCCGTAGGACAGTTGGCTCTGAAGCTTTCTTT
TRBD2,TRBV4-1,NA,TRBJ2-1,CASSPVRGGNNEQFF,TGCGCCAGCAGCCCCGTCCGGGGGGGAAACAATGAGCAGTTCTTC
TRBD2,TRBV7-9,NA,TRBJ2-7,CASSPTTSGRAHEQYF,TGTGCCAGCAGCCCGACCACTAGCGGGAGGGCCCACGAGCAGTACTTC
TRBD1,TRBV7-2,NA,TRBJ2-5,CASSRLGTGNDETQYF,TGTGCCAGCAGCCGGTTAGGGACAGGGAATGATGAGACCCAGTACTTC
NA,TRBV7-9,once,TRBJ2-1,CASSSHLAEYNEQFF,TGTGCCAGCAGCTCACACTTAGCGGAGTACAATGAGCAGTTCTTC
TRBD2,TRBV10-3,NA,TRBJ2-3,CAISESAGGRTDTQYF,TGTGCCATCAGTGAGTCCGCGGGAGGGCGCACAGATACGCAGTATTTT
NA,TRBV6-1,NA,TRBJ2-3,CASSPPGGGTDTQYF,TGTGCCAGCAGCCCACCCGGCGGGGGCACAGATACGCAGTATTTT
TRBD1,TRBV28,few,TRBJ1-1,CASRQGGTEAFF,TGTGCCAGCAGACAGGGGGGCACTGAAGCTTTCTTT
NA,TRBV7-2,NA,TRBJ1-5,CASSLFEFSQPQHF,TGTGCCAGCAGCTTATTTGAGTTCAGTCAGCCCCAGCATTTT
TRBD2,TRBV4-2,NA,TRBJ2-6,CASRPGLASSGANVLTF,TGTGCCAGCCGGCCGGGACTAGCGTCCTCTGGGGCCAACGTCCTGACTTTC
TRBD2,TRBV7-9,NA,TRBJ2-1,CASSHQFSGSTDEQFF,TGTGCCAGCAGCCACCAATTTAGCGGGAGTACGGATGAGCAGTTCTTC
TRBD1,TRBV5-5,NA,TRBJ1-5,CASSGRTGAGQPQHF,TGTGCCAGCAGCGGGAGGACAGGGGCAGGTCAGCCCCAGCATTTT
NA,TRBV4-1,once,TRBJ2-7,CASSQVGLIYEQYF,TGCGCCAGCAGCCAAGTAGGACTAATATACGAGCAGTACTTC
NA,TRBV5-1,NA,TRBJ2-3,CASSKGLGSTDTQYF,TGCGCCAGCAGCAAAGGGCTGGGTAGCACAGATACGCAGTATTTT
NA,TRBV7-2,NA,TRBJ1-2,CASSFGRGHTPYGYTF,TGTGCCAGCAGCTTCGGCCGGGGACATACTCCCTATGGCTACACCTTC
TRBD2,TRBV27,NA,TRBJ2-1,CASNILAGEYNEQFF,TGTGCCAGCAATATACTAGCGGGAGAGTACAATGAGCAGTTCTTC
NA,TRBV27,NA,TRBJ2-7,CASSPTGTSSLFEQYF,TGTGCCAGCAGCCCCACCGGGACCTCCTCTTTATTCGAGCAGTACTTC
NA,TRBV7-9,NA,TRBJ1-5,CASSLGRAGTIEPQHF,TGTGCCAGCAGCTTAGGGAGGGCCGGGACAATCGAGCCCCAGCATTTT
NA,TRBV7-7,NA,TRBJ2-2,CASSQAGISGGTGELFF,TGTGCCAGCAGCCAGGCAGGGATCAGCGGTGGCACCGGGGAGCTGTTTTTT
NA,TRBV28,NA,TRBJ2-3,CASSFRRDTQYF,TGTGCCAGCAGTTTCCGGAGGGATACGCAGTATTTT
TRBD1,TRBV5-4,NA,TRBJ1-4,CASSADRDSNEKLFF,TGTGCCAGCAGCGCAGACAGGGATTCTAATGAAAAACTGTTTTTT
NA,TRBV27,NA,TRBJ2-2,CASSPLPTGELFF,TGTGCCAGCAGTCCACTCCCCACCGGGGAGCTGTTTTTT
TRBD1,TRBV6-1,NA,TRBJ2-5,CASSAPRGQSQETQYF,TGTGCCAGCAGTGCCCCCAGGGGGCAGAGCCAAGAGACCCAGTACTTC
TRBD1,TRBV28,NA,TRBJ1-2,CASSYPGQGSGYTF,TGTGCCAGCAGTTACCCGGGACAGGGAAGCGGCTACACCTTC